Listed below are T cell receptor beta chains from one sample, sequenced in a study of cytomegalovirus exposure and HLA in healthy donors. TCRdb's table, derived via immunoSEQ multiplex PCR, lists solely in-frame clones and lacks some. The sample yields approximately 150,000 clones, 80% seen once. The specimen was PBMCs. The receptors were sampled from a young man in good health and CMV-seropositive. The CDR3 runs from the conserved cysteine through the conserved F or W. Each record gives: V gene, J gene, CDR3 protein.

v_gene: TRBV27
j_gene: TRBJ2-7
CDR3aa: CASSRQGYEQYF

v_gene: TRBV2
j_gene: TRBJ1-2
CDR3aa: CASRGTQGLDYGYTF

v_gene: TRBV6-5
j_gene: TRBJ2-7
CDR3aa: CASSYGWTRDAYEQYF

v_gene: TRBV11-3
j_gene: TRBJ2-1
CDR3aa: CASSLARSGVNEQFF

v_gene: TRBV11-2
j_gene: TRBJ2-1
CDR3aa: CASSLDPLGTSSYNEQFF

v_gene: TRBV6-5
j_gene: TRBJ1-5
CDR3aa: CASRPDSSNQPQHF

v_gene: TRBV10-3
j_gene: TRBJ2-5
CDR3aa: CAISDGQGYRETQYF

v_gene: TRBV7-6
j_gene: TRBJ1-2
CDR3aa: CASSSGTTFGYTF

v_gene: TRBV10-3
j_gene: TRBJ1-1
CDR3aa: CAISESGGGRLHAEAFF

v_gene: TRBV4-3
j_gene: TRBJ1-6
CDR3aa: CASSQGGSRMNSPLHF

v_gene: TRBV5-4
j_gene: TRBJ2-5
CDR3aa: CASSGGPGVASGGIQETQYF

v_gene: TRBV7-6
j_gene: TRBJ1-2
CDR3aa: CASSSGQVDGYTF

v_gene: TRBV25-1
j_gene: TRBJ2-1
CDR3aa: CASSVPGQGSYNEQFF

v_gene: TRBV6-1
j_gene: TRBJ2-3
CDR3aa: CASSVIGQGFADTQYF

v_gene: TRBV14
j_gene: TRBJ1-1
CDR3aa: CASSQRTGLGTEAFF

v_gene: TRBV9
j_gene: TRBJ2-3
CDR3aa: CASSVAGGRGGQGAADTQYF

v_gene: TRBV27
j_gene: TRBJ2-5
CDR3aa: CASSLFTTGAETQYF

v_gene: TRBV7-2
j_gene: TRBJ2-5
CDR3aa: CASSPRDRGETQYF

v_gene: TRBV30
j_gene: TRBJ1-6
CDR3aa: CAWSVLVEGDSPLHF

v_gene: TRBV28
j_gene: TRBJ1-2
CDR3aa: CASSLGSAGVQGYTF

v_gene: TRBV12-1
j_gene: TRBJ2-1
CDR3aa: CASSSYWTSGRGGEQFF

v_gene: TRBV7-2
j_gene: TRBJ2-5
CDR3aa: CASSLRQETQYF

v_gene: TRBV7-6
j_gene: TRBJ2-7
CDR3aa: CASSFDRGGYEQYF

v_gene: TRBV7-8
j_gene: TRBJ2-3
CDR3aa: CASSFNRQDNTQYF

v_gene: TRBV2
j_gene: TRBJ1-2
CDR3aa: CASSELRLLTLNYGYTF

v_gene: TRBV7-8
j_gene: TRBJ2-5
CDR3aa: CASSLGWAQETQYF

v_gene: TRBV25-1
j_gene: TRBJ1-1
CDR3aa: CASSELSQGTTEAFF

v_gene: TRBV28
j_gene: TRBJ2-1
CDR3aa: CASISQGLAGLFYNEQFF

v_gene: TRBV10-1
j_gene: TRBJ2-7
CDR3aa: CASSDQVFSSYEQYF

v_gene: TRBV7-2
j_gene: TRBJ2-7
CDR3aa: CASSLARDYEQYF

v_gene: TRBV7-2
j_gene: TRBJ1-2
CDR3aa: CASSLVISRGDGYTF

v_gene: TRBV28
j_gene: TRBJ1-2
CDR3aa: CASSFVGDSNYGYTF

v_gene: TRBV5-1
j_gene: TRBJ2-5
CDR3aa: CASSPAGLGGGSETQYF

v_gene: TRBV27
j_gene: TRBJ2-5
CDR3aa: CASSLEYSQETQYF

v_gene: TRBV29-1
j_gene: TRBJ2-7
CDR3aa: CSVSRSGRFYEQYF

v_gene: TRBV14
j_gene: TRBJ2-7
CDR3aa: CASSQQDRGFEQYF

v_gene: TRBV10-2
j_gene: TRBJ1-2
CDR3aa: CASRPGGFDGYTF

v_gene: TRBV27
j_gene: TRBJ2-4
CDR3aa: CASSDLQPSKNIQYF

v_gene: TRBV7-2
j_gene: TRBJ1-1
CDR3aa: CASSPSWTGNTEAFF

v_gene: TRBV5-6
j_gene: TRBJ2-1
CDR3aa: CASSAGQGYNEQFF

v_gene: TRBV6-5
j_gene: TRBJ1-1
CDR3aa: CASMGQGVTEAFF

v_gene: TRBV29-1
j_gene: TRBJ2-5
CDR3aa: CSVGGNLGGIQETQYF